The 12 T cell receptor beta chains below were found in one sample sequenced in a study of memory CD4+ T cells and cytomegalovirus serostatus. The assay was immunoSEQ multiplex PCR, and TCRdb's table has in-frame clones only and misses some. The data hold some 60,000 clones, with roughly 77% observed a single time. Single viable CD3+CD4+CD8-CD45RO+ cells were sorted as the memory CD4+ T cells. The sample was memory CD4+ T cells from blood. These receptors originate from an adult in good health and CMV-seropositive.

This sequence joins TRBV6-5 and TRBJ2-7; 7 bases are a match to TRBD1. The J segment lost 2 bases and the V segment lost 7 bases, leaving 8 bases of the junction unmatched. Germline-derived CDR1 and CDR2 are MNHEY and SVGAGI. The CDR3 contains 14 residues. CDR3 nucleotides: TGTGCCAGCACCAAGAGGGGGCTGACCTACGAGCAGTACTTC. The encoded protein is CASTKRGLTYEQYF.

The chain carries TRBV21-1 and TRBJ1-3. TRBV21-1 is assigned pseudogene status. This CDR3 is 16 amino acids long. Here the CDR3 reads CASYWYQESSGNTIYF. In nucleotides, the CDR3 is TGTGCCAGCTACTGGTATCAGGAGAGCTCTGGAAACACCATATATTTT.

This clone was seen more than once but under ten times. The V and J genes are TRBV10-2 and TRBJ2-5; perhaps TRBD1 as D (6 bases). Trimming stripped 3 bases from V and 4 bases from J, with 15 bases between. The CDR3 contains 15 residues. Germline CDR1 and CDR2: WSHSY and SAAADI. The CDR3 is CASSDSQGSSETQYF. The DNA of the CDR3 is TGCGCCAGCAGTGACTCCCAGGGGTCGTCAGAGACCCAGTACTTC.

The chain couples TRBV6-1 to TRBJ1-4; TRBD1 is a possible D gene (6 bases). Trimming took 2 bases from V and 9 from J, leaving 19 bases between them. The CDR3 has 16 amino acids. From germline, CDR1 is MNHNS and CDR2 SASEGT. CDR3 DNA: TGTGCCAGCAGTGAATCGACCGGGTCTTGGGGGCAAAAACTGTTTTTT. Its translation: CASSESTGSWGQKLFF.

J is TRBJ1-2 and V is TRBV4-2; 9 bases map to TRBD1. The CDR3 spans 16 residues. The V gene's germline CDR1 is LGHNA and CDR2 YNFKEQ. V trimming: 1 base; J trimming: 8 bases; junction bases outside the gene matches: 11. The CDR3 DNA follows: TGTGCCAGCAGCCAAGGGAGGGGGGGACAGGGAGGCGGCTACACCTTC. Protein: CASSQGRGGQGGGYTF.

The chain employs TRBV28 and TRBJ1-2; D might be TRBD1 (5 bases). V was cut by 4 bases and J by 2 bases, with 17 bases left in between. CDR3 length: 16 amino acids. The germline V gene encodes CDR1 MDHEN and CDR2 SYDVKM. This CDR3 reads CASSSGGARVNYGYTF. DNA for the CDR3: TGTGCCAGCAGTTCTGGAGGGGCTCGGGTGAACTATGGCTACACCTTC.

CDR3 in amino acids: CASSPPELDWLSYNEQFF. Written as DNA, the CDR3 is TGTGCCAGCAGCCCTCCGGAACTAGACTGGCTCTCCTACAATGAGCAGTTCTTC. The chain has TRBV7-2 and TRBJ2-1, with D maybe TRBD2 (5 bases). V lost 5 bases and J 0 bases, leaving 20 bases between the germline ends. Per germline, CDR1 SGHTA and CDR2 FQGNSA. The CDR3 consists of 18 residues.

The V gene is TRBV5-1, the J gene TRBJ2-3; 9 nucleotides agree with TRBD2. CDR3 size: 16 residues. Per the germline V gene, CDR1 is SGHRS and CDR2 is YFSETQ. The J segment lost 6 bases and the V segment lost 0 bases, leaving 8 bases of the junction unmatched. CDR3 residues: CASSLAVAGVPDTQYF. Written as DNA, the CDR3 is TGCGCCAGCAGCTTGGCGGTAGCGGGAGTCCCCGATACGCAGTATTTT.

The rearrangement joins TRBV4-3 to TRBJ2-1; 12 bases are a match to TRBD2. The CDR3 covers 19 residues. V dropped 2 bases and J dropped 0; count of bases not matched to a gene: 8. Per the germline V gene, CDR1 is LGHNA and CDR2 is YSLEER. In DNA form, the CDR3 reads TGCGCCAGCAGCCAATATGGGACTAGCGGGCGGAGCTCCTACAATGAGCAGTTCTTC. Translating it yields CASSQYGTSGRSSYNEQFF.

CDR3 in amino acids: CAWTDDRNTGELFF. The CDR3 DNA follows: TGTGCCTGGACCGACGACAGGAACACCGGGGAGCTGTTTTTT. The J gene is TRBJ2-2, the V gene TRBV30; possibly TRBD1 for D (5 bases). V lost 4 bases and J lost 1, with 10 bases in between. The CDR3 sequence is 14 residues long. Germline CDR1 GTSNPN, CDR2 SVGIG (reference sequence).

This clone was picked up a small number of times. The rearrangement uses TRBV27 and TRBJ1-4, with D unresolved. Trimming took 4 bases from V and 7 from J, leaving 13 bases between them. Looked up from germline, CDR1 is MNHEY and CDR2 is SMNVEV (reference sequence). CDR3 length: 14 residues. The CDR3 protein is CASSSNRRTEKLFF. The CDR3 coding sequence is TGTGCCAGCAGTTCTAACAGACGGACTGAAAAACTGTTTTTT.

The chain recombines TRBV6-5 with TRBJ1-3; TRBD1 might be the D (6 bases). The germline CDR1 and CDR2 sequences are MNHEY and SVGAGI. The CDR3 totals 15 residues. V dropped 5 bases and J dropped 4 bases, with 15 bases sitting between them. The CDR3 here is CASSPRGGAGNTIYF. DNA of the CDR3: TGTGCCAGCAGTCCTCGAGGGGGGGCAGGAAACACCATATATTTT.